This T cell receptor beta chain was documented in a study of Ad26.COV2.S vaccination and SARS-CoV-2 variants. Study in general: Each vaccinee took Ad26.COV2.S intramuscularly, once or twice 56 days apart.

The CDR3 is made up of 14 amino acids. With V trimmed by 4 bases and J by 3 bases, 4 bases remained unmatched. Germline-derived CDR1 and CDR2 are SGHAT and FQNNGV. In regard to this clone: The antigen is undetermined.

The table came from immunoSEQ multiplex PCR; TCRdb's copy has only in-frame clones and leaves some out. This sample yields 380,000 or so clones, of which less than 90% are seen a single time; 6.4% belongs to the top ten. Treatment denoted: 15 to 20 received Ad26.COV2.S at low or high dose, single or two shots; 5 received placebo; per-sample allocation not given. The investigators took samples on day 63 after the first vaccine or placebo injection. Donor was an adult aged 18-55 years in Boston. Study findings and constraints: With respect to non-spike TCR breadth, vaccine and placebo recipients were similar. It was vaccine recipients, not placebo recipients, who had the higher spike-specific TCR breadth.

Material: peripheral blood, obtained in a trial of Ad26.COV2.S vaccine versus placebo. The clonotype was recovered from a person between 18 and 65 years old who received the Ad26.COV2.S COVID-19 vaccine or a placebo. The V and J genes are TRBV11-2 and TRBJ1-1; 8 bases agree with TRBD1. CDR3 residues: CASSWTGIYTEAFF. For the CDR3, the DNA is TGTGCCAGCAGCTGGACAGGGATTTACACTGAAGCTTTCTTT. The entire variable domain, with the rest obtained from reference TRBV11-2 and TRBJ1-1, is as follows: EAGVAQSPRYKIIEKRQSVAFWCNPISGHATLYWYQQILGQGPKLLIQFQNNGVVDDSQLPKDRFSAERLKGVDSTLKIQPAKLEDSAVYLCASSWTGIYTEAFFGQGTRLTVV.